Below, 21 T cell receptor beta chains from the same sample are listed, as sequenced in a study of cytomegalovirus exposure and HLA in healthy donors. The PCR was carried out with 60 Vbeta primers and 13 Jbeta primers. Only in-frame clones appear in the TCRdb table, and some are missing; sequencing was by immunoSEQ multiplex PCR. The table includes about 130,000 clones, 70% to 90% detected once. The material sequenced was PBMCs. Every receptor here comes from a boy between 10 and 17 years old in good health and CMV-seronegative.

In nucleotides, the CDR3 is TGTGCCTGGACCGTGGAGGAGCGGAGCTCCTACGAGCAGTACTTC. This codes for CAWTVEERSSYEQYF. V and J are TRBV30 and TRBJ2-7; D is perhaps TRBD2 (5 bases). This CDR3 is built from 15 residues. The germline V gene encodes CDR1 GTSNPN and CDR2 SVGIG (reference sequence). V lost 4 bases to trimming and J lost 0 bases, with 16 bases between them.

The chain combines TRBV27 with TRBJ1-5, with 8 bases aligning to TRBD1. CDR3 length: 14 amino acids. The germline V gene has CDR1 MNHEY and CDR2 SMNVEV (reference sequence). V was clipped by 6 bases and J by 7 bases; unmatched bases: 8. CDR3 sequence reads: CASSYGQGGQPQHF. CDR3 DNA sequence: TGTGCCAGCAGCTACGGACAGGGAGGACAGCCCCAGCATTTT.

The CDR3 nucleotides are TGTGCCAGCCACAGGGGGCGCGATCAGCCCCAGCATTTT. Amino acid sequence: CASHRGRDQPQHF. The genes are TRBV2 and TRBJ1-5, with 9 bases matching TRBD1. Germline V gene sequence: CDR1 SNHLY, CDR2 FYNNEI. Germline trimming cut 8 bases from V and 5 bases from J; bases unmatched to any gene: 4. This CDR3 has 13 residues.

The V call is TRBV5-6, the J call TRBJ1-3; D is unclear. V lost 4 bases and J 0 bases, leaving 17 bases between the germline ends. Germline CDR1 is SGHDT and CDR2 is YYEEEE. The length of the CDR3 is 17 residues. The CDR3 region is CASSLQTPAHSGNTIYF. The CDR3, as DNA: TGTGCCAGCAGCCTACAGACACCTGCCCACTCTGGAAACACCATATATTTT.

In DNA, the CDR3 is TGTGCCAGCAGTGGGCGGGTTGGGACAGGGGTGAGCTACGAGCAGTACTTC. It specifies CASSGRVGTGVSYEQYF. This chain uses TRBV2 with TRBJ2-7; 10 bases match TRBD1. The germline V gene encodes CDR1 SNHLY and CDR2 FYNNEI. This CDR3 has 17 amino acids. The trim removed 4 bases at V and 3 bases at J, leaving 12 bases unmatched.

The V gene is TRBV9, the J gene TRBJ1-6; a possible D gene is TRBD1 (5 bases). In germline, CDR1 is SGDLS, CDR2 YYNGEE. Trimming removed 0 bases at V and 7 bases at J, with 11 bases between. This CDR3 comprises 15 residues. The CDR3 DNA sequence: TGTGCCAGCAGCGTAGGTCGACAGCAGAATTCACCCCTCCACTTT. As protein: CASSVGRQQNSPLHF.

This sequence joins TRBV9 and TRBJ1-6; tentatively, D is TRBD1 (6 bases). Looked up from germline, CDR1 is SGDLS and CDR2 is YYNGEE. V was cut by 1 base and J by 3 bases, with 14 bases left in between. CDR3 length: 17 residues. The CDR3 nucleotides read TGTGCCAGCAGCGTATCCAGGGGCGCGGGCTATAATTCACCCCTCCACTTT. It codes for CASSVSRGAGYNSPLHF.

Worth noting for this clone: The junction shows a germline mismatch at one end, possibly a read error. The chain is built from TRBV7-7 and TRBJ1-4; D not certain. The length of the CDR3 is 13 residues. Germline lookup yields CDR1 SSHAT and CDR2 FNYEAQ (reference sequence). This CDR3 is CASSRELNEKLFF. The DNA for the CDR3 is TGTGCTAGCAGCCGGGAGCTCAATGAAAAACTGTTTTTT.

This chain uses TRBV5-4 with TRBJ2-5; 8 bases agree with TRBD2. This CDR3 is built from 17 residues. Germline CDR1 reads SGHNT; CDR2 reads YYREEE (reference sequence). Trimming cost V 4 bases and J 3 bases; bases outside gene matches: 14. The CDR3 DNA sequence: TGTGCCAGCAGCCCACTAGAGGGGCGGGAGGCCAAAGAGACCCAGTACTTC. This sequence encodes CASSPLEGREAKETQYF.

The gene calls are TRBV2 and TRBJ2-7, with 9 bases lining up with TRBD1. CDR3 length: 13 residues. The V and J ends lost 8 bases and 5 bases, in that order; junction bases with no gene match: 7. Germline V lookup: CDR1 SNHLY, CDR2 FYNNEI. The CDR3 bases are TGTGCCAGCTGCGGGACAGGGTTTGACGAGCAGTACTTC. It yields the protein CASCGTGFDEQYF.

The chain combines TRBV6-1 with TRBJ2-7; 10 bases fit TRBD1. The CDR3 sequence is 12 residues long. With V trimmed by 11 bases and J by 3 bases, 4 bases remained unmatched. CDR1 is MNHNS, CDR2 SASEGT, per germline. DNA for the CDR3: TGTGCCGGGGGACAGGGGATCTACGAGCAGTACTTC. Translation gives CAGGQGIYEQYF.

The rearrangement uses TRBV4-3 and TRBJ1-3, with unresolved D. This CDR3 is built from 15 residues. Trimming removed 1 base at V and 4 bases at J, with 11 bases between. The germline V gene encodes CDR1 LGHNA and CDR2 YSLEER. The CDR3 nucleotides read TGCGCCAGCAGCCAAGTCGAGGGCGGAGGAAACACCATATATTTT. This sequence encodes CASSQVEGGGNTIYF.

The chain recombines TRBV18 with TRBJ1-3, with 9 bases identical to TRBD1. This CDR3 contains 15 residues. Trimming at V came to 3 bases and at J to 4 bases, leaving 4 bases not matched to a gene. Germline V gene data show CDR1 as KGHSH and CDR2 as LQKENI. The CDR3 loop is CASSPRQGDGNTIYF. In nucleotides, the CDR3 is TGTGCCAGCTCACCCCGACAGGGGGACGGAAACACCATATATTTT.

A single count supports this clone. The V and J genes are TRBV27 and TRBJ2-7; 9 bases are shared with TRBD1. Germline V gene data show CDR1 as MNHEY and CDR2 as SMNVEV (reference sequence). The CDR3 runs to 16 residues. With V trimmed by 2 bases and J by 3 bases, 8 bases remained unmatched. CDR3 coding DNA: TGTGCCAGCAGTTTAGGGGCCGGGACAGGGTTCTACGAGCAGTACTTC. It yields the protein CASSLGAGTGFYEQYF.

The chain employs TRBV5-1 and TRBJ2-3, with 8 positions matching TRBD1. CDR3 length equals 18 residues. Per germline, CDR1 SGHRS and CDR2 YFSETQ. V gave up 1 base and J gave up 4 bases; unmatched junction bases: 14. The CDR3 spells CASSLNRGWSGSSDTQYF. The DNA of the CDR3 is TGCGCCAGCAGCTTGAACAGGGGGTGGAGTGGTAGTTCAGATACGCAGTATTTT.

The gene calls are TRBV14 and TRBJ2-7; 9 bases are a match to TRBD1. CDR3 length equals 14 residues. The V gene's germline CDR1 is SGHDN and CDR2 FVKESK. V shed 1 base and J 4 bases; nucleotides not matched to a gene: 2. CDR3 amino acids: CASSQVDRGYEQYF. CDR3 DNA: TGTGCCAGCAGCCAAGTCGACAGGGGGTACGAGCAGTACTTC. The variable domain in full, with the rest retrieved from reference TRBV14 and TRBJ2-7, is EAGVTQFPSHSVIEKGQTVTLRCDPISGHDNLYWYRRVMGKEIKFLLHFVKESKQDESGMPNNRFLAERTGGTYSTLKVQPAELEDSGVYFCASSQVDRGYEQYFGPGTRLTVT.

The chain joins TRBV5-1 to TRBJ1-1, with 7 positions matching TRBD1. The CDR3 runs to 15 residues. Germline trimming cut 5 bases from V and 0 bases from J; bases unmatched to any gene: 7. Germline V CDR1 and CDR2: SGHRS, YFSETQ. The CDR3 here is CASSNRGALNTEAFF. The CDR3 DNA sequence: TGCGCCAGCAGTAACAGGGGTGCCTTGAACACTGAAGCTTTCTTT.

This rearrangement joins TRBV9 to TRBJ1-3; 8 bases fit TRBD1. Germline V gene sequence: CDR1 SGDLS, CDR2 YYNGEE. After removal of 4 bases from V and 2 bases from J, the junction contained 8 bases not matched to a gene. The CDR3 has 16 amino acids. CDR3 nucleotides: TGTGCCAGCAGCACAGTCCAGGGGGCGGCTGGAAACACCATATATTTT. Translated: CASSTVQGAAGNTIYF. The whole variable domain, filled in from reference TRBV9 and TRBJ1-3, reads DSGVTQTPKHLITATGQRVTLRCSPRSGDLSVYWYQQSLDQGLQFLIQYYNGEERAKGNILERFSAQQFPDLHSELNLSSLELGDSALYFCASSTVQGAAGNTIYFGEGSWLTVV.

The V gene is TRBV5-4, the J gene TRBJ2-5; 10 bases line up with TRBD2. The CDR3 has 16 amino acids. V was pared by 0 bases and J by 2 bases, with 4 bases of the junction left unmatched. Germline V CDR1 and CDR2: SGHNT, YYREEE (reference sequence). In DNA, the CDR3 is TGTGCCAGCAGCTTGGCCGGACTAGCGGCACAAGAGACCCAGTACTTC. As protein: CASSLAGLAAQETQYF.

The CDR3 reads CASRRQGMGQPQHF. The CDR3 DNA is TGTGCCAGCAGGCGACAGGGGATGGGTCAGCCCCAGCATTTT. The chain is built from TRBV6-5 and TRBJ1-5; TRBD1 matches at 8 bases. In germline, CDR1 is MNHEY, CDR2 SVGAGI. J gave up 6 bases and V 6 bases, and 7 bases lay outside the gene matches. The CDR3 is made up of 14 amino acids.

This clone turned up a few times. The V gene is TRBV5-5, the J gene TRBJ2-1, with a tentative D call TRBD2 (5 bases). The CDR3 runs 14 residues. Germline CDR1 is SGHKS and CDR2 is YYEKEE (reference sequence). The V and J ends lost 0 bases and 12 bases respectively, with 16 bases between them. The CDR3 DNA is TGTGCCAGCAGCTTGGTGACGGGATTTCACTCGCAGTTCTTC. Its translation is CASSLVTGFHSQFF.